Within the sample, the clone carrying this T cell receptor beta chain is medium-sized. The sample comes from a study of CD8+ T cells in alopecia areata. RNA was isolated and reverse transcribed to cDNA, the sequencing template. Assay used: immunoSEQ multiplex PCR; TCRdb lists only in-frame clones, some missing. The top ten hold approximately 1% of the sample, which has around 190,000 clones, approximately 57% seen once. As for treatment: oral pan-JAK inhibitor, 5-10 mg twice daily. Punch biopsies of lesional scalp, plus peripheral blood, were taken from alopecia areata patients. This sequence was found in a human donor with alopecia areata. The sequenced sample was CD4+ T cells sorted from blood, obtained at week 24, from a patient treated with tofacitinib.

CDR3 protein: CASSPGLRDVAQYF. For the CDR3, the DNA is TGTGCCAGCAGCCCTGGACTAAGAGACGTAGCCCAGTACTTC. The V and J genes are TRBV14 and TRBJ2-5, with TRBD2 as a possible D gene (6 bases). The V and J ends lost 4 bases and 9 bases respectively, with 18 bases between them. CDR1 SGHDN and CDR2 FVKESK come from the germline V gene. The CDR3 length is 14 residues.